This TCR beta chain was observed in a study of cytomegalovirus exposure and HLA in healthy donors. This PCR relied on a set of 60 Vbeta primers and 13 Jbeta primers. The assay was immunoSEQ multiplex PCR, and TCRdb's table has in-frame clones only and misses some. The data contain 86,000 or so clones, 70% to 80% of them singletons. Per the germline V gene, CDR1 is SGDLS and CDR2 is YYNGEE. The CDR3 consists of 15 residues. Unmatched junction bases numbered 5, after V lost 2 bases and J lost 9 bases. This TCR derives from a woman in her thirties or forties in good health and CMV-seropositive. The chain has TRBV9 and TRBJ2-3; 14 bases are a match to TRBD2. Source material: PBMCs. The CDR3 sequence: CASSVTSGRETTQYF. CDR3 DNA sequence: TGTGCCAGCAGCGTGACTAGCGGGAGGGAGACGACGCAGTATTTT.